Listed below are T cell receptor beta chains from one sample, sequenced in a study of blood T cell repertoires in COVID-19. Repertoires were generated with immunoSEQ multiplex PCR, while TCRdb's copy carries only in-frame clones and drops some. The sample carries 95,000 to 130,000 clones, about nine tenths recorded once. Input material: peripheral blood. The receptors derive from a human donor with active COVID-19. The donor label of this sample is uncertain. The CDR3 runs from the conserved cysteine through the conserved F or W. The D gene is left open where the match is weak. Only some rows state a clone size, as once, few, many or a class for expanded clones.

J,size,V,D,CDR3,DNA
TRBJ1-2,.,TRBV6-5,.,CASTRAGLSNYGYTF,TGTGCCAGCACCCGGGCGGGATTATCAAACTATGGCTACACCTTC
TRBJ2-1,.,TRBV7-2,.,CASSLEQSSYNEQFF,TGTGCCAGCAGCTTGGAGCAATCCTCCTACAATGAGCAGTTCTTC
TRBJ2-7,.,TRBV2,TRBD1,CASSDGTGYEQYF,TGTGCCAGCAGTGACGGGACAGGCTACGAGCAGTACTTC
TRBJ1-2,.,TRBV3-1/TRBV3-2,.,CASSQVSPQGYGYTF,TGTGCCAGCAGCCAAGTCAGCCCACAGGGTTATGGCTACACCTTC
TRBJ2-5,.,TRBV7-3,.,CASSLWQGQETQYF,TGTGCCAGCAGCTTATGGCAGGGCCAAGAGACCCAGTACTTC
TRBJ2-5,.,TRBV4-1,.,CASSQDGQTQYF,TGCGCCAGCAGCCAAGATGGGCAGACCCAGTACTTC
TRBJ2-2,.,TRBV6-5,TRBD1,CASSTTGGWGGELFF,TGTGCCAGCAGTACTACAGGGGGCTGGGGCGGGGAGCTGTTTTTT
TRBJ2-3,once,TRBV5-4,TRBD1,CASSNPGTGLRTDTQYF,TGTGCCAGCAGCAACCCCGGGACAGGCTTAAGGACAGATACGCAGTATTTT
TRBJ2-1,.,TRBV5-6,.,CASSLVSVYNEQFF,TGTGCCAGCAGCTTAGTTAGCGTGTACAATGAGCAGTTCTTC
TRBJ1-5,.,TRBV27,TRBD1,CASSLTSGQGRGNQPQHF,TGTGCCAGCAGTTTGACCTCCGGACAGGGTCGCGGCAATCAGCCCCAGCATTTT
TRBJ1-1,.,TRBV6-6,.,CASSPLTGNTEAFF,TGTGCCAGCAGCCCCTTAACAGGGAACACTGAAGCTTTCTTT
TRBJ2-5,.,TRBV5-5,TRBD1,CASSLLGQGGETQYF,TGTGCCAGCAGCTTGTTGGGACAGGGGGGGGAGACCCAGTACTTC
TRBJ1-6,.,TRBV19,.,CASSIWGALDSPLHF,TGTGCCAGTAGTATCTGGGGAGCATTAGATTCACCCCTCCACTTT
TRBJ1-2,.,TRBV7-9,TRBD1,CASSLVAGGKGYTF,TGTGCCAGCAGCTTAGTGGCAGGGGGCAAAGGCTACACCTTC
TRBJ1-5,.,TRBV6-5,.,CASSPQYNQPQHF,TGTGCCAGCAGCCCCCAGTATAATCAGCCCCAGCATTTT
TRBJ2-2,few,TRBV19,.,CASSRVGNTGELFF,TGTGCCAGTAGTAGAGTCGGGAACACCGGGGAGCTGTTTTTT
TRBJ2-7,.,TRBV7-2,.,CASSLPRYEQYF,TGTGCCAGCAGCTTACCCCGTTACGAGCAGTACTTC
TRBJ2-3,.,TRBV19,TRBD2,CASRGVGQSTDTQYF,TGTGCCAGCCGGGGGGTGGGGCAAAGCACAGATACGCAGTATTTT
TRBJ2-1,.,TRBV7-8,TRBD2,CASSLTSGGFNEQFF,TGTGCCAGCAGCTTAACTAGCGGGGGCTTCAATGAGCAGTTCTTC
TRBJ1-2,.,TRBV5-1,.,CASSLGTVALDYGYTF,TGCGCCAGCAGCTTGGGGACAGTCGCCCTTGACTATGGCTACACCTTC
TRBJ2-7,.,TRBV28,TRBD2,CASSFGLAGGRRGEQYF,TGTGCCAGCAGTTTCGGACTAGCGGGGGGGCGTAGAGGCGAGCAGTACTTC
TRBJ1-3,few,TRBV4-1,.,CASSQGTASGNTIYF,TGCGCCAGCAGCCAAGGAACTGCTTCTGGAAACACCATATATTTT